The 11 T cell receptor beta chains listed next were all sequenced from one sample in a study of shared clonotypes between healthy human individuals (TCRdb year 2020). The library came from the immunoSEQ multiplex PCR assay. TCRdb limited this immuneACCESS table to in-frame rearrangements with V and J called. A share of clones is missing; checked studies link under half to unresolved V genes, and the rest is unexplained. Here the sample has about a million clones; around three quarters occur a single time. Of the sample, 0.89% falls within the top ten clones. The source material was memory CD4+ T cells from PBMCs. The meaning of the sample's cell subset or site label: CD45RA-negative fraction. The receptors were sampled from a man between 18 and 29 years old in good health. Some clones in this sample may be carry-over from other donors' samples.

CDR3 nucleotides: TGTGCCAGCGGTCCCGGAGGGCGGGAGGGCCAAGAGACCCAGTACTTC. This gives the protein CASGPGGREGQETQYF. The V and J genes are TRBV5-4 and TRBJ2-5; 9 nucleotides align to TRBD2. The ends lost 7 bases at V and 1 base at J; junction bases unmatched: 11. This CDR3 is built from 16 residues. From germline, CDR1 is SGHNT and CDR2 YYREEE (reference sequence).

This clone was seen a few times. The chain carries TRBV20-1 and TRBJ1-2; TRBD1 might be the D (6 bases). The CDR3 contains 11 residues. The V end lost 5 bases, the J end lost 11 bases, and 15 bases lay between the germline ends. Germline CDR1 reads DFQATT; CDR2 reads SNEGSKA (reference sequence). The CDR3 reads CSAGRGEVYTF. In DNA form, the CDR3 reads TGCAGTGCTGGCAGGGGAGAAGTGTACACCTTC.

This chain uses TRBV6-5 with TRBJ1-1; no clear D. This CDR3 region has 15 residues. The germline V gene encodes CDR1 MNHEY and CDR2 SVGAGI. The V and J ends lost 5 bases and 4 bases respectively, with 17 bases between them. Here the CDR3 reads CASSHNGFPGTEAFF. As DNA, the CDR3 is TGTGCCAGCAGTCACAACGGATTCCCGGGCACTGAAGCTTTCTTT.

This clone was picked up many times. The chain has TRBV5-1 and TRBJ2-7, with D perhaps matching TRBD2 (6 bases). Germline loops: CDR1 SGHRS, CDR2 YFSETQ. The V end lost 3 bases, the J end lost 3 bases, and 10 bases lay between the germline ends. The length of the CDR3 is 13 residues. CDR3 protein: CASSSGDIYEQYF. The CDR3 DNA follows: TGCGCCAGCAGCTCGGGAGATATCTACGAGCAGTACTTC.

This clone appeared a single time. This chain uses TRBV9 with TRBJ2-5; no clear D. V was shortened by 0 bases and J by 4 bases, with 7 bases between the two germline ends. The CDR3 runs to 13 residues. The germline gives CDR1 SGDLS, CDR2 YYNGEE. The CDR3 sequence: CASSVAHGETQYF. CDR3 sequence (DNA): TGTGCCAGCAGCGTAGCCCACGGAGAGACCCAGTACTTC. The full variable domain, its missing parts supplied by reference TRBV9 and TRBJ2-5, is DSGVTQTPKHLITATGQRVTLRCSPRSGDLSVYWYQQSLDQGLQFLIQYYNGEERAKGNILERFSAQQFPDLHSELNLSSLELGDSALYFCASSVAHGETQYFGPGTRLLVL.

J is TRBJ2-3 and V is TRBV5-4, with TRBD2 identical over 9 bases. Germline V gene data show CDR1 as SGHNT and CDR2 as YYREEE (reference sequence). V was pared by 1 base and J by 5 bases, with 8 bases of the junction left unmatched. The CDR3 spans 16 residues. CDR3 bases: TGTGCCAGCAGCTTGTCGGCTAGCGGGACCCGAGATACGCAGTATTTT. This sequence encodes CASSLSASGTRDTQYF.

This chain uses TRBV7-7 with TRBJ2-5; D is possibly TRBD2 (6 bases). Germline CDR1 reads SSHAT; CDR2 reads FNYEAQ (reference sequence). V was shortened by 0 bases and J by 7 bases, with 12 bases between the two germline ends. The CDR3 runs to 14 residues. The CDR3 bases are TGTGCCAGCAGCTTAGCGACTACGCGGGGGACCCAGTACTTC. Amino acid sequence: CASSLATTRGTQYF.

The chain combines TRBV9 with TRBJ2-2; D is unresolved. Germline-derived CDR1 and CDR2 are SGDLS and YYNGEE. V was clipped by 0 bases and J by 4 bases, with 13 bases between them. The CDR3 is 16 residues long. The CDR3: CASSVGAAPFTGELFF. CDR3 DNA: TGTGCCAGCAGCGTAGGGGCAGCGCCGTTCACCGGGGAGCTGTTTTTT.

The rearrangement uses TRBV7-9 and TRBJ2-7; no reliable D call. Looked up from germline, CDR1 is SEHNR and CDR2 is FQNEAQ (reference sequence). Trimming took off 0 bases at V and 5 bases at J, with 8 bases between the two ends. This CDR3 contains 13 residues. The CDR3 here is CASSLAFSDEQYF. DNA for the CDR3: TGTGCCAGCAGCTTAGCTTTTTCCGACGAGCAGTACTTC.

This clone was seen a few times. This chain uses TRBV28 with TRBJ2-6, with 7 bases identical to TRBD1. This CDR3 has 17 residues. Looked up from germline, CDR1 is MDHEN and CDR2 is SYDVKM. The V segment lost 4 bases and the J segment 0 bases; nucleotides outside the gene matches: 6. The CDR3 nucleotides are TGTGCCAGCAGTTCCACAGGGGACCGCTCTGGGGCCAACGTCCTGACTTTC. Translating gives CASSSTGDRSGANVLTF.

The chain recombines TRBV10-3 with TRBJ2-3; TRBD1 might be the D (5 bases). Trimming cost V 0 bases and J 6 bases, with 13 bases left between them. The CDR3 runs 15 residues. Germline V gene sequence: CDR1 ENHRY, CDR2 SYGVKD. CDR3 sequence reads: CAISESRQSGDTQYF. The CDR3 DNA reads as TGTGCCATCAGTGAGTCGCGTCAATCAGGGGATACGCAGTATTTT.